This entry concerns a single T cell receptor (beta chain). This clonotype has ten or more counts. Its antigen is still unknown. It has no much larger one-base neighbor in the sample; base qualities were not kept. Stable Graves' hyperthyroidism was defined as no progression to ophthalmopathy during 18 months of follow-up. The hyperthyroidism patients were between 18 and 65 years old and newly diagnosed, with a disease duration of less than 2 months. Exclusion was applied to patients with uncontrolled infections, other autoimmune diseases, pregnancy or lactation. Diagnoses relied on clinical symptoms, serum thyroxine and TRAb, thyroid ultrasound and orbital computed tomography. Ficoll-Paque density gradient centrifugation was used to isolate PBMCs from approximately 10 ml of fresh peripheral blood. Trizol reagent was used to extract total RNA, and RNA quality was then checked on an Agilent 2100 Bioanalyzer.

At the junction V is shortened by 8 bases and J by 0 bases, with 11 bases in between. Per the germline V gene (reference sequence), SEHNR is the CDR1 and FQNEAQ is the CDR2. Measured from the cysteine to the phenylalanine, the CDR3 is 13 residues long. CDR3 DNA is the only sequence kept; it has 39 bases, read in frame from the first base. These data are taken from a study of T cells in Graves' hyperthyroidism and ophthalmopathy (dated by TCRdb to between 2019 and 2020). As for the study more broadly: Peripheral blood was collected at initial diagnosis, before any treatment. TCR V-J signatures able to tell the groups apart were searched for in a discovery cohort of 90 to 100 patients, of whom roughly 42 had Graves' ophthalmopathy and 55 to 60 had stable Graves' hyperthyroidism. Prospective prediction of ophthalmopathy was tested in an independent validation cohort consisting of roughly 19 hyperthyroidism patients and some 16 patients who later progressed to ophthalmopathy. The roughly 90 discovery patients were divided at random into training and test sets in a 7:3 ratio. Thyroid tissue and blood T-cell repertoires from roughly 6 Graves' hyperthyroidism patients were also compared in the study. After sampling, hyperthyroidism patients received methimazole starting at 30 mg daily, and ophthalmopathy patients received high-dose intravenous methylprednisolone. TCR Vbeta CDR3 sequencing of roughly 140 peripheral blood samples (roughly 41 ophthalmopathy, 75 to 85 hyperthyroidism and some 17 progressor patients) is reported in the paper.

Amplification of TCR beta CDR3 regions was carried out from RNA transcripts. The first round of RT-PCR for the TCR CDR3 was performed with the HTBI primer set and the Qiagen OneStep RT-PCR kit. The libraries were constructed in a second round of multiplex PCR and then size-selected and purified. The libraries were sequenced on an Illumina HiSeq2000 using paired-end 100 bp reads. Turning to the authors' computational methods: Raw data were processed with SOAPnuke, discarding reads with adapters, uncalled bases, mean Phred below 15, or no exact constant-primer or identifier match. High-quality paired reads were merged using COPE v1.2.5, and each unique nucleotide sequence was defined as a clonotype. MiTCR v1.1 was used to align clonotypes to the IMGT TRBV, TRBD and TRBJ reference segments. The analysis included only V-J combinations with a frequency above 0.0001, which together covered 99% to 99.2% of the repertoires. The TCS score was defined as F50 (clonal expansion) divided by E x V (chaos), with BLOSUM62-based TCRdist calculated between CDR3 peptides within each V-J. Welch's t-statistics and random forest reduced roughly 500 V-J features to 13, which were used in a naive Bayes classifier (R e1071). The public reads were reprocessed in TCRdb via fastp at Q25 and MiXCR, keeping in-frame beta chains. Each CDR3 protein gets just one entry, which takes the most common genes and DNA from the rows behind it. TCRdb's processing, not the authors', yielded these V and J calls. The sample table contains 600,000 to 750,000 distinct CDR3 sequences; only one count was recorded for about 18% of them. The ten largest clones take up around 16% of the sample.

Study-wide conclusions, independent of this receptor: Most expanded thyroid clonotypes (frequency above 0.001) were also found in blood, which suggests that blood repertoires may mirror thyroid immune responses. Sample size was not statistically predetermined, and investigators were not blinded to group allocation. In validation, the model predicted progression to ophthalmopathy with approximately 69% sensitivity and less than 75% specificity, a median of about 6.7 months before onset. Ophthalmopathy was separated from stable hyperthyroidism by a 13 V-J signature model, with around 90% sensitivity and roughly 84% specificity obtained in cross-validation and 80%/75% obtained in testing.

Recombination joined TRBV7-9 with TRBJ2-7; the D gene is possibly TRBD1 or TRBD2, with 5 bases matching each. Sequences were obtained from blood. The source of this sequence is a man aged 45-65 years with Graves' hyperthyroidism. For the CDR3, the sequence is CASGGASSYEQYF. The nucleotides read TGTGCCAGCGGGGGAGCTAGCTCCTACGAGCAGTACTTC.